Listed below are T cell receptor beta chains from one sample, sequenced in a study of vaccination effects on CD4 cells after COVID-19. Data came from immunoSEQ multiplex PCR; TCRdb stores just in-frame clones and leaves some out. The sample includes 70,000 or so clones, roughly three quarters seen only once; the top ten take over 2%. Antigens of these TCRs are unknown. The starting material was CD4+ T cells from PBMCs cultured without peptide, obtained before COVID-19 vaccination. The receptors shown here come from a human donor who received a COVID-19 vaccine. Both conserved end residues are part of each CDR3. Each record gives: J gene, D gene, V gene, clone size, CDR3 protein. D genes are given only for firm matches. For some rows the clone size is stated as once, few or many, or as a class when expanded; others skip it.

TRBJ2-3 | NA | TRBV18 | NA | CASSSGISTDTQYF
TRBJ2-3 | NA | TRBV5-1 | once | CASSLTLGSTDTQYF
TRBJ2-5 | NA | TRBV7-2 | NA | CASSLVALGETQYF
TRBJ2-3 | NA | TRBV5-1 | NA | CASSLGFVRDHYTTDTQYF
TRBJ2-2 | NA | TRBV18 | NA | CASSPQRDLSGELFF
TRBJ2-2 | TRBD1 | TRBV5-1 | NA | CASSWIQGAGTGELFF
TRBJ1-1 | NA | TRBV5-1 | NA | CASSARGRTEAFF
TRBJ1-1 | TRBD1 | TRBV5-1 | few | CASSFRQGGNEAFF
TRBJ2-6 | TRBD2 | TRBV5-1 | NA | CASSPASGLGTGANVLTF
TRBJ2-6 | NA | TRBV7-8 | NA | CASSFLGGAGANVLTF
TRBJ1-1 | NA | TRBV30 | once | CAWSVFDRMNTEAFF
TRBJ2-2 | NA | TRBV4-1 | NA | CASSQSGLEFTGELFF
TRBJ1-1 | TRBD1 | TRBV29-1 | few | CSAIIYRGRVENTEAFF
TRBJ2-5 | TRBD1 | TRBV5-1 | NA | CASSSTGAVKETQYF
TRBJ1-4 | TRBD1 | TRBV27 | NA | CASRRTGSFNEKLFF
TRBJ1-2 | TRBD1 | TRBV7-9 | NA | CASSLGDRVKGNTYGYTF